The source of this T cell receptor beta chain is a study of blood T cells in healthy people across ages. This clonotype was detected only a few times. The second PCR ran about 6 to 11 cycles with a sample-barcoded 5' primer and J-beta primers. TCRdb fed the 5' RACE reads into MiXCR, producing one record per CDR3 protein. Here the sample spans roughly 1.6 million distinct CDR3 sequences, around 36% being singletons. From germline, CDR1 is MNHEY and CDR2 SMNVEV (reference sequence). This CDR3 region has 16 residues. V was cut by 4 bases and J by 1 base, with 13 bases left in between. The donors, all healthy, were Caucasians living in Russia, aged about 6 to 90. The study isolated at least 6 million PBMCs from each sample.

The sequenced sample consisted of blood. The chain has TRBV27 and TRBJ2-2; perhaps TRBD1 as D (6 bases). The receptor was isolated from a woman aged 30 to 39 in good health. This CDR3 is CASSSLGTMNTGELFF. The CDR3, as DNA: TGTGCCAGCAGTTCCCTCGGGACAATGAACACCGGGGAGCTGTTTTTT.